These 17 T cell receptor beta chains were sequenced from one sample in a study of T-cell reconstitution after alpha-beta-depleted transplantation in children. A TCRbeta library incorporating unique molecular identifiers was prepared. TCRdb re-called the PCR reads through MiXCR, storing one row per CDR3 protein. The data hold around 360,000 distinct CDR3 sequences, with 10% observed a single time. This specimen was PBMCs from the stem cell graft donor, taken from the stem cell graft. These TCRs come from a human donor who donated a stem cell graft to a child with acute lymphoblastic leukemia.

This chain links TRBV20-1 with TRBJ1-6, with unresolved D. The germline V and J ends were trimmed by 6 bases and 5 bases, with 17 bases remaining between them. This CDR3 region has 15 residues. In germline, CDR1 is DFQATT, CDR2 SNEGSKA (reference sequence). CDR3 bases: TGCAGTGCCAGCAAAAGGACCGTCCATAATTCACCCCTCCACTTT. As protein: CSASKRTVHNSPLHF.

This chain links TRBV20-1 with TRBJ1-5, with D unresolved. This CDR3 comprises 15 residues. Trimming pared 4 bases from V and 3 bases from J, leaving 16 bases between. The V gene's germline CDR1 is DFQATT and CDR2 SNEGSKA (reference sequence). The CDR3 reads CSANPTRSPNQPQHF. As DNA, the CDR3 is TGCAGTGCTAACCCAACACGGTCCCCCAATCAGCCCCAGCATTTT.

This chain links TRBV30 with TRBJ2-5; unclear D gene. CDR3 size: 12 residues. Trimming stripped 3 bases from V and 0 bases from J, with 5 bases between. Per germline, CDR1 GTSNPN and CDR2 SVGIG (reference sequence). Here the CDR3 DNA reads TGTGCCTGGAGAGACTACCAAGAGACCCAGTACTTC. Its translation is CAWRDYQETQYF.

The CDR3 nucleotides are TGCAGTGCTAGAGATTTTAGCGGGAGGCCCTACAATGAGCAGTTCTTC. Its protein product is CSARDFSGRPYNEQFF. V and J are TRBV20-1 and TRBJ2-1; 10 bases line up with TRBD2. Germline assignment: CDR1 DFQATT and CDR2 SNEGSKA (reference sequence). This CDR3 has 16 amino acids. J lost 2 bases, V lost 0 bases, and 4 bases had no gene match.

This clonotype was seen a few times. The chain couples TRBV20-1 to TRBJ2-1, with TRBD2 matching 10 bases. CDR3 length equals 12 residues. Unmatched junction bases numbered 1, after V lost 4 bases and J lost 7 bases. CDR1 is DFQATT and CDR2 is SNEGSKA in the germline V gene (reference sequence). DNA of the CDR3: TGCAGTGCTACTAGCGGGAGAAATGAGCAGTTCTTC. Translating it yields CSATSGRNEQFF.

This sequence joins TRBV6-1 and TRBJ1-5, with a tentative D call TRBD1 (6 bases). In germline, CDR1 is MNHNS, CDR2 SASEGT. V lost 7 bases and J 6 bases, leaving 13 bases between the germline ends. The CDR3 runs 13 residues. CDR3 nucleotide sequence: TGTGCCAGCACTCGATCCAGGGGTCAGCCCCAGCATTTT. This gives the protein CASTRSRGQPQHF.

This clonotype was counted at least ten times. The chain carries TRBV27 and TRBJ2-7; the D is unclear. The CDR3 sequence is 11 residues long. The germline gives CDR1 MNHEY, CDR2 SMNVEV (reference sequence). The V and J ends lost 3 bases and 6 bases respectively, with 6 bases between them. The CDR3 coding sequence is TGTGCCAGCAGTTTTTGGGGCGAGCAGTACTTC. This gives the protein CASSFWGEQYF.

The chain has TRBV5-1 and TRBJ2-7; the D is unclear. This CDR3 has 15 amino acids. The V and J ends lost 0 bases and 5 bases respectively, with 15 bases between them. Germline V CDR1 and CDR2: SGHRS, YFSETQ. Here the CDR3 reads CASSLGVDVTHEQYF. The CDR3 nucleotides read TGCGCCAGCAGCTTGGGAGTAGACGTTACCCACGAGCAGTACTTC.

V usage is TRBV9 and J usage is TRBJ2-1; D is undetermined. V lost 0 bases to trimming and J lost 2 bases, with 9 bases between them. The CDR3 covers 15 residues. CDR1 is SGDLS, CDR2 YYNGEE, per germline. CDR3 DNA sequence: TGTGCCAGCAGCGTAGCTGGAGAGCCCTACAATGAGCAGTTCTTC. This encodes CASSVAGEPYNEQFF. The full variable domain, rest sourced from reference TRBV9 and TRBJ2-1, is DSGVTQTPKHLITATGQRVTLRCSPRSGDLSVYWYQQSLDQGLQFLIQYYNGEERAKGNILERFSAQQFPDLHSELNLSSLELGDSALYFCASSVAGEPYNEQFFGPGTRLTVL.

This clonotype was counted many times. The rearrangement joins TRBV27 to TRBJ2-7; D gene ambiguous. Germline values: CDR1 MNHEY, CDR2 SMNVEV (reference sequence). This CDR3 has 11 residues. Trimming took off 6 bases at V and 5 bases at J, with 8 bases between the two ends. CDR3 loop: CASSRGHEQYF. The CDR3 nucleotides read TGTGCCAGCAGCCGCGGCCACGAGCAGTACTTC.

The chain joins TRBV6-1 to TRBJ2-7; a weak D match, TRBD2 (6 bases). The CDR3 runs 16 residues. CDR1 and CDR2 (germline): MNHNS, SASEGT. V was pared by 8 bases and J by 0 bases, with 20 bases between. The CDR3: CASQPTGGRSSYEQYF. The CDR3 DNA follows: TGTGCCAGCCAACCGACCGGAGGGCGTAGCTCCTACGAGCAGTACTTC.

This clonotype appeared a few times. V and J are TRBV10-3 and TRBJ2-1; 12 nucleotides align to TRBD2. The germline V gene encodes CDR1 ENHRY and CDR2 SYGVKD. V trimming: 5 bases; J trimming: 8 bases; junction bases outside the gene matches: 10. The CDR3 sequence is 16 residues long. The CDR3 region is CAISSIGLAGRDEQFF. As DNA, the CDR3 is TGTGCCATCAGTTCAATCGGACTAGCGGGAAGGGATGAGCAGTTCTTC.

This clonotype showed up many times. CDR3 protein: CASSLDSQPQHF. Written as DNA, the CDR3 is TGTGCCAGCAGCTTAGACTCTCAGCCCCAGCATTTT. This chain links TRBV7-9 with TRBJ1-5, with D hard to call. The V end lost 1 base, the J end lost 6 bases, and 4 bases lay between the germline ends. Germline lookup yields CDR1 SEHNR and CDR2 FQNEAQ (reference sequence). The CDR3 is made up of 12 amino acids.

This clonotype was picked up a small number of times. CDR3 region: CSARDLAGAHYEQYF. CDR3 in DNA: TGCAGTGCTAGAGATCTAGCGGGAGCCCATTACGAGCAGTACTTC. The rearrangement links TRBV20-1 to TRBJ2-7, with TRBD2 matching over 10 bases. V lost 0 bases, J lost 4 bases, and 6 bases stayed unmatched. CDR1 is DFQATT and CDR2 is SNEGSKA in the germline V gene (reference sequence). CDR3 size: 15 residues.

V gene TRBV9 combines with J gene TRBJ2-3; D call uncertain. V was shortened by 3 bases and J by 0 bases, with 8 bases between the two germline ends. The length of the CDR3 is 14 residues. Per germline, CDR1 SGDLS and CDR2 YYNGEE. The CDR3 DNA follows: TGTGCCAGCAGCGCAGACGGGAGCACAGATACGCAGTATTTT. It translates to CASSADGSTDTQYF.

The CDR3 protein is CASKTSGRLNEQFF. Here the CDR3 DNA reads TGTGCCAGCAAGACTAGCGGGAGACTAAATGAGCAGTTCTTC. The chain joins TRBV28 to TRBJ2-1; 12 bases match TRBD2. The CDR3 has 14 residues. The germline CDR1 and CDR2 sequences are MDHEN and SYDVKM. Trimming at V came to 7 bases and at J to 7 bases, leaving 5 bases not matched to a gene.

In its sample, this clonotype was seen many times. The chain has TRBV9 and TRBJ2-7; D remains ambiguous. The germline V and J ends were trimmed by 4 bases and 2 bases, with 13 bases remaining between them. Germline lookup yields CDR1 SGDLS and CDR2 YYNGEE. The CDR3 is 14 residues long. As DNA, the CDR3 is TGTGCCAGCAGCCCGTATTTAGGGACCTACGAGCAGTACTTC. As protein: CASSPYLGTYEQYF. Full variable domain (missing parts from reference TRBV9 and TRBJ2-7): DSGVTQTPKHLITATGQRVTLRCSPRSGDLSVYWYQQSLDQGLQFLIQYYNGEERAKGNILERFSAQQFPDLHSELNLSSLELGDSALYFCASSPYLGTYEQYFGPGTRLTVT.